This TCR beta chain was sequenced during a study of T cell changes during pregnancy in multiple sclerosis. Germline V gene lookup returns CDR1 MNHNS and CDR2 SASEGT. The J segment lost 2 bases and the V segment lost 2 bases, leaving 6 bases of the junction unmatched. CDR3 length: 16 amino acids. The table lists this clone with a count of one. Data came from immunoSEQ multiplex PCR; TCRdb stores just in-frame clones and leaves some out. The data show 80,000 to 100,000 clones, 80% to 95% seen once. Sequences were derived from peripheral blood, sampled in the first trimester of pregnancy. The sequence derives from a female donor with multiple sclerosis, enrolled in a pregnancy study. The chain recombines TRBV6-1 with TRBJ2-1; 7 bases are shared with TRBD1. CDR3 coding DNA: TGTGCCAGCAGTGAAATTTGGCAGGGGGCCTACAATGAGCAGTTCTTC. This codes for CASSEIWQGAYNEQFF.